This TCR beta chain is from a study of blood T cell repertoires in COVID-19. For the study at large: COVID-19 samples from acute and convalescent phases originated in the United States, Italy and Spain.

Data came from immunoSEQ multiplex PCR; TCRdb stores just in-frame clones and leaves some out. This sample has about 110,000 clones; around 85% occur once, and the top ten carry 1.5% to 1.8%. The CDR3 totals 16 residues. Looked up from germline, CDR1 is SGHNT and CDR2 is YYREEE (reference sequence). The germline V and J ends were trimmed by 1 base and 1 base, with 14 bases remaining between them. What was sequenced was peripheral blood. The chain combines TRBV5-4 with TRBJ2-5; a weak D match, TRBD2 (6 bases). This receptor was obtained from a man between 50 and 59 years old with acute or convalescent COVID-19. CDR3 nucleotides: TGTGCCAGCAGCTTGATCGGGGGAGCTCTCCAAGAGACCCAGTACTTC. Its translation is CASSLIGGALQETQYF. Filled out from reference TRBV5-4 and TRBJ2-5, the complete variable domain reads ETGVTQSPTHLIKTRGQQVTLRCSSQSGHNTVSWYQQALGQGPQFIFQYYREEENGRGNFPPRFSGLQFPNYSSELNVNALELDDSALYLCASSLIGGALQETQYFGPGTRLLVL.